The present T cell receptor beta chain was sequenced within a study of T-cell reconstitution after alpha-beta-depleted transplantation in children. This clonotype was counted between two and nine times. As yet, its antigen is unknown. For TCRbeta, the library was prepared with unique molecular identifiers. From the PCR reads, TCRdb called clonotypes with MiXCR, one entry per CDR3 protein. The data show approximately 630,000 distinct CDR3 sequences, 10% to 15% seen once. Study-level findings and limits: About two months after transplant, alpha-beta T cells reportedly came from several hundred expanded graft clones.

Here the sequenced sample was PBMCs, taken before TCRalphabeta/CD19-depleted stem cell transplant. The sequence came from a girl under 10 years old with congenital amegakaryocytic thrombocytopenia, due to receive a stem cell transplant.

The CDR3 sequence: CSARPGGTGELFF. The CDR3 nucleotides are TGCAGTGCGAGACCCGGGGGCACCGGGGAGCTGTTTTTT. This rearrangement joins TRBV20-1 to TRBJ2-2; a weak D match, TRBD2 (6 bases). Germline CDR1 and CDR2: DFQATT and SNEGSKA (reference sequence). The CDR3 spans 13 residues. Trimming stripped 6 bases from V and 4 bases from J, with 12 bases between.